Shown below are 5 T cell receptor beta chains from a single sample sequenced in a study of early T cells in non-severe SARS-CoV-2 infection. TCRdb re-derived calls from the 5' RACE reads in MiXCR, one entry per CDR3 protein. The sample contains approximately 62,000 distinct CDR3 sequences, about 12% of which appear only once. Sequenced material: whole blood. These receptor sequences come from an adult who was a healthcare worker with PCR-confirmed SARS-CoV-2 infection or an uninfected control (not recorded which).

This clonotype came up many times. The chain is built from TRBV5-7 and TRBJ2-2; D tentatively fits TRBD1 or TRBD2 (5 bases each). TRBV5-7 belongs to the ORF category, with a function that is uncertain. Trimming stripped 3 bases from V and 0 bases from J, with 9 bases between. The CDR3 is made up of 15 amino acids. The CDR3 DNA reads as TGTGCCAGCAGCTCAAGAGGGGCGAACACCGGGGAGCTGTTTTTT. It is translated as CASSSRGANTGELFF.

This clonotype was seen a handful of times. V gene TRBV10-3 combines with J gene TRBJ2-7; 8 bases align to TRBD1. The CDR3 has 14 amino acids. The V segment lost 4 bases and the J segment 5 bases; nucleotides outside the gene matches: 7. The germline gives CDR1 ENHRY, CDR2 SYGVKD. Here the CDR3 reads CAISGTDRGHEQYF. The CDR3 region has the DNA TGTGCCATCAGTGGGACCGACAGGGGCCACGAGCAGTACTTC.

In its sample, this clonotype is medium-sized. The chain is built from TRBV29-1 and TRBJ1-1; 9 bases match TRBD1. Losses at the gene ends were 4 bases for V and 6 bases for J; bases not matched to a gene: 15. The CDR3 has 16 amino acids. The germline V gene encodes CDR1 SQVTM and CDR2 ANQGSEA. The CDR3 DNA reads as TGCAGCGTTGTAGGTAGGGAGGACAGGGGTCATCCTGAAGCTTTCTTT. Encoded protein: CSVVGREDRGHPEAFF.

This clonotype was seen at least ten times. The CDR3 protein is CATSRQGNQETQYF. The CDR3 DNA reads as TGTGCCACCAGTAGACAGGGTAACCAAGAGACCCAGTACTTC. The rearrangement links TRBV24-1 to TRBJ2-5; 7 bases fit TRBD1. The V and J ends lost 6 bases and 0 bases, in that order; junction bases with no gene match: 3. Germline V lookup: CDR1 KGHDR, CDR2 SFDVKD. This CDR3 has 14 residues.

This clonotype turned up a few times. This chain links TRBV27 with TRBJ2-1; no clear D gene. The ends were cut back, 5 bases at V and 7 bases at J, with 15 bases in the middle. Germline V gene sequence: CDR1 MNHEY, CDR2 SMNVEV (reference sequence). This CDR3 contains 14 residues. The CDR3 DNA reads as TGTGCCAGCAGTCTTACCCCACGCTATAATGAGCAGTTCTTC. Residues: CASSLTPRYNEQFF.